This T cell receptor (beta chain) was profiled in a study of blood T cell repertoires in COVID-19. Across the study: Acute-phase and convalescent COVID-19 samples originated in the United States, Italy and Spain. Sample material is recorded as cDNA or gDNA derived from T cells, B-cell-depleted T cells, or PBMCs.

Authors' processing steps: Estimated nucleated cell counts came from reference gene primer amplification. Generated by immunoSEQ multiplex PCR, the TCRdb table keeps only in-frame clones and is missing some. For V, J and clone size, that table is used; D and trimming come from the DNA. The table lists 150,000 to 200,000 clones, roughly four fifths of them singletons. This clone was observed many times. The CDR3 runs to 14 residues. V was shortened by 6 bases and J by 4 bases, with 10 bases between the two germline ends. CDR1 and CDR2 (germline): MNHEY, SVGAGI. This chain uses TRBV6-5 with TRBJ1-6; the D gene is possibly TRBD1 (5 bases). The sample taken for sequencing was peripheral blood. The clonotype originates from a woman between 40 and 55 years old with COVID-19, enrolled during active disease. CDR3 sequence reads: CASSAGPYNSPLHF. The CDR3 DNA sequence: TGTGCCAGCAGCGCGGGACCATATAATTCACCCCTCCACTTT.